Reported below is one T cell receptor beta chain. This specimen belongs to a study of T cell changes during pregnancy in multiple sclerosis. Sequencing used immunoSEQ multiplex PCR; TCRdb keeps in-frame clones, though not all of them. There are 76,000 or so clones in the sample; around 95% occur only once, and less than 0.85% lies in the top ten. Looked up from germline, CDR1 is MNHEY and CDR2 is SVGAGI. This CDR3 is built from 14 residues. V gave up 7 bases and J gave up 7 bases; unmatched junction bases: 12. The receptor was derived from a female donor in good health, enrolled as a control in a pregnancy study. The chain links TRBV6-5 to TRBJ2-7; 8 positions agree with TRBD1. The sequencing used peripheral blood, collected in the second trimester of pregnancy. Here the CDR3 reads CASTRQGKWGEQYF. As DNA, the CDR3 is TGTGCCAGCACCCGACAGGGGAAATGGGGGGAGCAGTACTTC.